This T cell receptor beta chain was profiled in a study of radiotherapy plus CTLA-4 blockade in lung cancer. Lung cancer patients with chemo-refractory metastatic non-small-cell disease were given focal radiation plus CTLA-4 blockade with ipilimumab. Sequencing used immunoSEQ multiplex PCR; TCRdb keeps in-frame clones, though not all of them. The sample has roughly 90,000 clones; 85% to 90% are singletons. To note about this clone: The antigen is unknown.

Germline-derived CDR1 and CDR2 are MGHRA and YSYEKL. Germline trimming cut 6 bases from V and 4 bases from J; bases unmatched to any gene: 12. The CDR3 has 16 residues. Notes on the study in general: TCR clones of tumor origin grew in blood after radiotherapy plus ipilimumab.

This chain uses TRBV4-1 with TRBJ1-2; 9 positions agree with TRBD1. This clonotype originated in a human donor with non-small cell lung cancer that progressed on radiotherapy plus ipilimumab. Sequencing was performed on peripheral blood, taken from a patient treated with radiotherapy plus ipilimumab. CDR3 amino acids: CASRHTGTGNPYGYTF. Here the CDR3 DNA reads TGCGCCAGCAGGCATACCGGGACAGGGAACCCCTATGGCTACACCTTC.